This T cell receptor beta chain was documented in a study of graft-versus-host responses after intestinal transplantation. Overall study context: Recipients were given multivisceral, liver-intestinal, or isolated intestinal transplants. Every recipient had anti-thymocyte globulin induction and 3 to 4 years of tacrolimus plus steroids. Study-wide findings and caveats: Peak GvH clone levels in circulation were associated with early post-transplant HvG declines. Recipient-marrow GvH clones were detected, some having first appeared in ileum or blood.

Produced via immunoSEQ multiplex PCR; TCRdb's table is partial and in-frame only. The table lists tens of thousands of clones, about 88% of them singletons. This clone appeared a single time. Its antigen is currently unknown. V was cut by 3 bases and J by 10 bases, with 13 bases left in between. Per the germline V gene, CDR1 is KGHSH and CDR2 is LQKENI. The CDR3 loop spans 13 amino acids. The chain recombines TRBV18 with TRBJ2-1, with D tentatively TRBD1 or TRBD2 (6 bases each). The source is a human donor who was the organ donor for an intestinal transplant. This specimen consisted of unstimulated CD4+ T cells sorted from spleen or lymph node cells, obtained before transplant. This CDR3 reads CASSPNRRGEQFF. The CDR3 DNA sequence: TGTGCCAGCTCACCGAACAGGAGGGGGGAGCAGTTCTTC.